The 24 T cell receptor beta chains listed next were all sequenced from one sample in a study of cytomegalovirus exposure and HLA in healthy donors. In the PCR, 60 Vbeta and 13 Jbeta primers were used. This table comes from immunoSEQ multiplex PCR, and its TCRdb copy is limited to in-frame clones, with some not included. The sample shows some 160,000 clones, around 73% of them seen only once. Material for sequencing was PBMCs. The receptors stem from a male donor in good health and CMV-seronegative.

V usage is TRBV5-1 and J usage is TRBJ2-5; 7 positions agree with TRBD1. The trim removed 4 bases at V and 5 bases at J, leaving 8 bases unmatched. CDR3 length: 14 amino acids. CDR1 and CDR2 (germline): SGHRS, YFSETQ. CDR3 loop: CASSTTGMSETQYF. The CDR3 DNA is TGCGCCAGCAGCACGACAGGGATGTCGGAGACCCAGTACTTC.

Of note for this clone: Other DNA variants within this sample encode the same CDR3. This chain joins TRBV28 and TRBJ2-7, with TRBD1 matching 7 bases. Germline CDR1 and CDR2: MDHEN and SYDVKM. The CDR3 runs 13 residues. Germline trimming cut 7 bases from V and 9 bases from J; bases unmatched to any gene: 12. In DNA form, the CDR3 reads TGTGCCAGCACTGAGGATAGGGGGCCGAGGCAGTACTTC. It is translated as CASTEDRGPRQYF.

V gene TRBV4-1 combines with J gene TRBJ1-5, with 8 bases aligning to TRBD1. The trim removed 3 bases at V and 0 bases at J, leaving 4 bases unmatched. Germline V lookup: CDR1 MGHRA, CDR2 YSYEKL. This CDR3 has 16 amino acids. CDR3 protein: CASSQGQDISNQPQHF. CDR3 nucleotides: TGCGCCAGCAGCCAGGGACAGGATATTAGCAATCAGCCCCAGCATTTT.

This clone has a handful of counts. The genes are TRBV7-9 and TRBJ2-5; 11 nucleotides agree with TRBD2. Germline lookup yields CDR1 SEHNR and CDR2 FQNEAQ (reference sequence). The CDR3 length is 17 residues. V gave up 6 bases and J gave up 5 bases; unmatched junction bases: 14. For the CDR3, the DNA is TGTGCCAGCAGACCACCCGGGCTAGCGGGAGGCGGGGAGACCCAGTACTTC. Encoded protein: CASRPPGLAGGGETQYF. Based on the CDR3 plus reference TRBV7-9 and TRBJ2-5, the full variable domain is DTGVSQNPRHKITKRGQNVTFRCDPISEHNRLYWYRQTLGQGPEFLTYFQNEAQLEKSRLLSDRFSAERPKGSFSTLEIQRTEQGDSAMYLCASRPPGLAGGGETQYFGPGTRLLVL.

The V call is TRBV6-1, the J call TRBJ2-2; TRBD1 aligns across 9 bases. The CDR3 sequence is 15 residues long. Germline V lookup: CDR1 MNHNS, CDR2 SASEGT. After removal of 4 bases from V and 5 bases from J, the junction contained 5 bases not matched to a gene. The CDR3 sequence: CASSVGQGGTGELFF. As DNA, the CDR3 is TGTGCCAGCAGTGTGGGACAGGGAGGGACCGGGGAGCTGTTTTTT.

The table lists this clone with a few counts. The chain employs TRBV30 and TRBJ1-3, with unresolved D. Per the germline V gene, CDR1 is GTSNPN and CDR2 is SVGIG (reference sequence). V was pared by 3 bases and J by 1 base, with 16 bases between. CDR3 length equals 16 residues. The CDR3 here is CAWRTPGSTSGNTIYF. CDR3 sequence (DNA): TGTGCCTGGAGGACCCCCGGGTCTACTTCTGGAAACACCATATATTTT.

Turning to this clone: An end of the junction does not agree with germline; a read error may underlie this. The chain employs TRBV7-3 and TRBJ2-3; 10 positions match TRBD2. The CDR3 is 17 residues long. Germline loops: CDR1 SGHTA, CDR2 FQGTGA. In DNA form, the CDR3 reads TGTTCCAGCAGCTTAAACGCCGGGACTAGCGACACAGATACGCAGTATTTT. Protein product: CSSSLNAGTSDTDTQYF.

The J gene is TRBJ2-1, the V gene TRBV6-5, with TRBD1 matching over 12 bases. This CDR3 is built from 15 residues. CDR1 MNHEY and CDR2 SVGAGI come from the germline V gene. Losses at the gene ends were 2 bases for V and 5 bases for J; bases not matched to a gene: 1. The CDR3, as DNA: TGTGCCAGCAGTTACCGGGACAGGGGGCACAATGAGCAGTTCTTC. Amino acid sequence: CASSYRDRGHNEQFF.

The chain recombines TRBV9 with TRBJ2-7; possible D gene TRBD1, 5 bases. Trimming left V 4 bases short and J 3 bases short, with 14 bases between. CDR1 and CDR2 (germline): SGDLS, YYNGEE. This CDR3 is built from 14 residues. The DNA for the CDR3 is TGTGCCAGCAGCCTTCTGGATGACAGCTACGAGCAGTACTTC. Amino acid sequence: CASSLLDDSYEQYF.

The chain joins TRBV19 to TRBJ1-1; D is uncertain. The V and J ends lost 1 base and 4 bases respectively, with 13 bases between them. CDR1 is LNHDA and CDR2 is SQIVND in the germline V gene (reference sequence). This CDR3 contains 15 residues. For the CDR3, the DNA is TGTGCCAGTAGTATAGGTGGGAGCGAAGGCACTGAAGCTTTCTTT. Translating gives CASSIGGSEGTEAFF.

The genes are TRBV7-2 and TRBJ2-3; D may be TRBD2 (5 bases). V was cut by 5 bases and J by 2 bases, with 14 bases left in between. Germline V gene lookup returns CDR1 SGHTA and CDR2 FQGNSA. The length of the CDR3 is 15 residues. CDR3 amino acids: CASSPRRLSTDTQYF. Here the CDR3 DNA reads TGTGCCAGCAGCCCTAGACGACTATCCACAGATACGCAGTATTTT.

The chain links TRBV2 to TRBJ2-3, with D unresolved. CDR1 and CDR2 from the germline V gene are SNHLY and FYNNEI. This CDR3 contains 10 residues. Between the trimmed V and J ends, which lost 8 bases and 3 bases, there was a span of 3 bases. The CDR3 sequence is CASSTDTQYF. Written as DNA, the CDR3 is TGTGCCAGCTCTACAGATACGCAGTATTTT.

Only a few counts were recorded for this clone. The chain has TRBV6-5 and TRBJ1-4, with no clear D. CDR3 length equals 15 residues. Trimming removed 0 bases at V and 7 bases at J, with 12 bases between. Germline assignment: CDR1 MNHEY and CDR2 SVGAGI. DNA of the CDR3: TGTGCCAGCAGTTACTCGAACGGTGCAGGTGAAAAACTGTTTTTT. Encoded protein: CASSYSNGAGEKLFF.

The J gene is TRBJ2-1, the V gene TRBV4-1, with 9 bases that match TRBD1. The CDR3 sequence is 15 residues long. Germline-derived CDR1 and CDR2 are MGHRA and YSYEKL. The V and J ends lost 1 base and 8 bases, in that order; junction bases with no gene match: 6. The CDR3 region is CASSQGGQGGHEQFF. CDR3 bases: TGCGCCAGCAGCCAAGGGGGACAGGGAGGCCATGAGCAGTTCTTC.

The DNA of the CDR3 is TGTGCCAGCAGCAGGGGACTAGCGGGGTCCACAGGGGAGCAGTTCTTC. Protein: CASSRGLAGSTGEQFF. This rearrangement joins TRBV7-3 to TRBJ2-1; TRBD2 matches 13 bases. The CDR3 totals 16 residues. CDR1 is SGHTA, CDR2 FQGTGA, per germline. V was clipped by 5 bases and J by 10 bases; unmatched bases: 11. Looking up the rest from reference TRBV7-3 and TRBJ2-1 gives the full variable domain: GAGVSQTPSNKVTEKGKYVELRCDPISGHTALYWYRQSLGQGPEFLIYFQGTGAADDSGLPNDRFFAVRPEGSVSTLKIQRTERGDSAVYLCASSRGLAGSTGEQFFGPGTRLTVL.

This chain connects TRBV5-4 to TRBJ1-3; 7 bases line up with TRBD1. This CDR3 spans 15 amino acids. Germline V lookup: CDR1 SGHNT, CDR2 YYREEE (reference sequence). J gave up 5 bases and V 0 bases, and 5 bases lay outside the gene matches. Here the CDR3 DNA reads TGTGCCAGCAGCTTGGGCGCAGGGGGACGAAACACCATATATTTT. It codes for CASSLGAGGRNTIYF.

The chain uses TRBV5-8 and TRBJ1-5, with 8 positions matching TRBD1. The CDR3 totals 15 residues. The V and J ends lost 3 bases and 2 bases, in that order; junction bases with no gene match: 4. Per germline, CDR1 SGHTS and CDR2 YDEGEE. CDR3 residues: CASSSGQARNQPQHF. CDR3 sequence (DNA): TGTGCCAGCAGCTCGGGACAGGCCCGCAATCAGCCCCAGCATTTT.

This chain connects TRBV6-1 to TRBJ1-6; 7 nucleotides line up with TRBD1. The germline CDR1 and CDR2 sequences are MNHNS and SASEGT. This CDR3 comprises 14 residues. J gave up 7 bases and V 1 base, and 1 base lay outside the gene matches. CDR3 amino acids: CASSEVGQNSPLHF. DNA of the CDR3: TGTGCCAGCAGTGAAGTGGGACAGAATTCACCCCTCCACTTT.

The V call is TRBV5-6, the J call TRBJ2-1; 7 positions match TRBD1. Per germline, CDR1 SGHDT and CDR2 YYEEEE. The CDR3 is made up of 15 amino acids. Trimming removed 4 bases from V and 7 bases from J; junction bases left unmatched: 11. The CDR3 reads CASSSDRENLNEQFF. The CDR3 region has the DNA TGTGCCAGCAGCAGTGACAGGGAGAATTTGAATGAGCAGTTCTTC.

The chain links TRBV28 to TRBJ2-5; TRBD1 aligns across 7 bases. In germline, CDR1 is MDHEN, CDR2 SYDVKM. The CDR3 contains 13 residues. V dropped 4 bases and J dropped 2; count of bases not matched to a gene: 1. This CDR3 is CASSSGQQETQYF. The CDR3, as DNA: TGTGCCAGCAGTTCGGGACAGCAAGAGACCCAGTACTTC.

This rearrangement joins TRBV28 to TRBJ2-5; tentative D call: TRBD1 (5 bases). Looked up from germline, CDR1 is MDHEN and CDR2 is SYDVKM. This CDR3 is built from 16 residues. Trimming left V 3 bases short and J 2 bases short, with 16 bases between. The CDR3 DNA follows: TGTGCCAGCAGTTTCGTCGGTCCAGGGCGTCAAGAGACCCAGTACTTC. Translation gives CASSFVGPGRQETQYF.

The chain joins TRBV9 to TRBJ2-7; 7 nucleotides line up with TRBD1. Germline lookup yields CDR1 SGDLS and CDR2 YYNGEE. V lost 4 bases and J lost 3; bases outside the gene matches: 10. The CDR3 spans 15 residues. The CDR3 DNA follows: TGTGCCAGCAGCCCCGGACACAGGGGCGACTACGAGCAGTACTTC. It specifies CASSPGHRGDYEQYF.

This clone was detected only once. The chain joins TRBV19 to TRBJ1-4; TRBD1 might be the D (6 bases). From germline, CDR1 is LNHDA and CDR2 SQIVND (reference sequence). The length of the CDR3 is 17 residues. With 5 bases removed from V and 0 bases from J, the gap between germline ends came to 16 bases. The CDR3 nucleotides read TGTGCCAGTAGTGCCACGGGGGGCGATGCAACTAATGAAAAACTGTTTTTT. It specifies CASSATGGDATNEKLFF.

The chain is built from TRBV7-2 and TRBJ1-5, with 10 bases matching TRBD1. The CDR3 runs 16 residues. The trim removed 5 bases at V and 0 bases at J, leaving 4 bases unmatched. Germline V gene sequence: CDR1 SGHTA, CDR2 FQGNSA. CDR3 amino acids: CASSAGQGGSNQPQHF. The DNA of the CDR3 is TGTGCCAGCAGCGCCGGACAGGGGGGTAGCAATCAGCCCCAGCATTTT.